This T cell receptor (beta chain) was sequenced during a study of blood T cell repertoires in COVID-19. Study context: Some COVID-19 samples were acute and others convalescent; all came from the United States, Italy and Spain. PBMCs, B-cell-depleted T cells, or T cells provided the cDNA or gDNA that made up the material.

How the authors handled the data: Reference gene primers were amplified, and this amplification served to estimate nucleated cell counts. The data were produced by immunoSEQ multiplex PCR, yet TCRdb's version contains in-frame clones alone and is incomplete. V and J calls and clone size are as listed in that table; D and trimming were resolved from the DNA. The sample lists about 480,000 clones, 85% to 90% occurring once. With 5 bases removed from V and 2 bases from J, the gap between germline ends came to 17 bases. CDR3 size: 15 residues. CDR1 SGHRS and CDR2 YFSETQ come from the germline V gene. Seattle patients were enrolled while actively infected and followed longitudinally.

The rearrangement links TRBV5-1 to TRBJ2-7; TRBD2 might be the D (5 bases). Source material: peripheral blood. This TCR was sampled from a woman between 45 and 60 years old with COVID-19, enrolled during active disease. CDR3 amino acids: CASSPGSSDPYEQYF. The CDR3 DNA reads TGCGCCAGCAGTCCGGGGTCCTCGGACCCCTACGAGCAGTACTTC.